This record looks at one TCR beta chain sequence and its context. One entry per CDR3 protein, without DNA, is what TCRdb gives after re-calling the 5' RACE reads. The specimen's table records over 150,000 distinct CDR3 sequences. This sample is part of a study of monozygotic twins with inflammatory bowel disease. The CDR3 runs to 14 residues. Germline loops: CDR1 DFQATT, CDR2 SNEGSKA (reference sequence). This receptor was identified in a human donor with ulcerative colitis or Crohn's disease, or a healthy co-twin of an affected twin (not recorded which). This chain uses TRBV20-1 with TRBJ2-3; the TRBD2 assignment by TCRdb is unverifiable without DNA. Input material: blood. CDR3: CSAYPSGRADTQYF.